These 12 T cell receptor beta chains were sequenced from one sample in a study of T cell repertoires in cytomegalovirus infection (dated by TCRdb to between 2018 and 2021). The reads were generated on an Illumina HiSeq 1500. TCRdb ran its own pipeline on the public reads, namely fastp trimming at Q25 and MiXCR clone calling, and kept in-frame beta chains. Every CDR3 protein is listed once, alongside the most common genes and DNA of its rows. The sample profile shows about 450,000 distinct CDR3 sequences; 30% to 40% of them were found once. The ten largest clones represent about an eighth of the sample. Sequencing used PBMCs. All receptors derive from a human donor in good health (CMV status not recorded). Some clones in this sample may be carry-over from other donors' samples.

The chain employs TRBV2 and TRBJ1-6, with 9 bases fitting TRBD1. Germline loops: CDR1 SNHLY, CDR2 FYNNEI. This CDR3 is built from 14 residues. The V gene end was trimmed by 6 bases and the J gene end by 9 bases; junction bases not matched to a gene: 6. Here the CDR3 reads CASSLDRGGSPLHF. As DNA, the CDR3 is TGTGCCAGCAGCTTGGACAGGGGAGGTTCACCCCTCCACTTT.

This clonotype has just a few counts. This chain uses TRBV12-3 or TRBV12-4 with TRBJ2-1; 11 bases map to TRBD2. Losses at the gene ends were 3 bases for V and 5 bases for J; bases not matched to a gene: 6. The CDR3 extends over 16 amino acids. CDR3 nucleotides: TGTGCCAGCAGTTTTAGCGGGGGGGCAGAGCACAATGAGCAGTTCTTC. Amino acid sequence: CASSFSGGAEHNEQFF.

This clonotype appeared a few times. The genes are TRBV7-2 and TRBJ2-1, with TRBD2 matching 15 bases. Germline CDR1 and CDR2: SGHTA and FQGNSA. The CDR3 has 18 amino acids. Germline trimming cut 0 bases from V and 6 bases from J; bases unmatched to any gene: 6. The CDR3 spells CASSLAGGGLAGGNEQFF. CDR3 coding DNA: TGTGCCAGCAGCTTAGCGGGAGGGGGACTAGCGGGGGGCAATGAGCAGTTCTTC.

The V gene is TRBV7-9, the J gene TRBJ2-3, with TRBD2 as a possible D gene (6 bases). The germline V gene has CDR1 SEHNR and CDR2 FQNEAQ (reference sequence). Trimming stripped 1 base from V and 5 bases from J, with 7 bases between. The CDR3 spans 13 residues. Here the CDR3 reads CASSLVGGDTQYF. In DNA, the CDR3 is TGTGCCAGCAGCTTAGTGGGGGGAGATACGCAGTATTTT.

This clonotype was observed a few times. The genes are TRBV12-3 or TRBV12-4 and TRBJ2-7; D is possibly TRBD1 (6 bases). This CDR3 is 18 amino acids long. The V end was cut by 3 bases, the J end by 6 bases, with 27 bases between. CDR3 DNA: TGTGCCAGCAGTTTTCGGTCCAGGGGAGTAGTAGGCCCGGGCGAGCAGTACTTC. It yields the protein CASSFRSRGVVGPGEQYF.

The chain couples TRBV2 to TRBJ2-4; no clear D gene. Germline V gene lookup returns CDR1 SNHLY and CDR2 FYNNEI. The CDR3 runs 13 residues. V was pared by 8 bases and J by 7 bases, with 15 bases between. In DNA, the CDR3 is TGTGCCAGCGGTGGGCAGAGTGACAACATTCAGTACTTC. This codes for CASGGQSDNIQYF.

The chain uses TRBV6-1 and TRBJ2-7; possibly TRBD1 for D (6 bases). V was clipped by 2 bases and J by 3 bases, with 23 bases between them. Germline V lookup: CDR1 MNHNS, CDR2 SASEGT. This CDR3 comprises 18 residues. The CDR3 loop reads CASSENLVSLVGGYEQYF. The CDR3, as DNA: TGTGCCAGCAGTGAAAACCTCGTGAGTCTCGTAGGGGGCTACGAGCAGTACTTC.

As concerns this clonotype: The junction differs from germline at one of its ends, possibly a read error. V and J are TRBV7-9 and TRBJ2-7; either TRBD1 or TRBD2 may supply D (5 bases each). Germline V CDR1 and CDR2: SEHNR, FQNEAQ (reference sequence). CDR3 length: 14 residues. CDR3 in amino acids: CASSSTGAHYGQYF. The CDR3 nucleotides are TGTGCCAGCAGCTCCACCGGGGCCCACTACGGGCAGTACTTC.

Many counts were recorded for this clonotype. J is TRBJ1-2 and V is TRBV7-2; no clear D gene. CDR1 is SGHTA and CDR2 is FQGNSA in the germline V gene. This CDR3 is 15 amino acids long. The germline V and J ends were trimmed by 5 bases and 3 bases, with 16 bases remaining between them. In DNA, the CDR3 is TGTGCCAGCAGCCTCGACCGACTTAGGGACTATGGCTACACCTTC. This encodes CASSLDRLRDYGYTF.

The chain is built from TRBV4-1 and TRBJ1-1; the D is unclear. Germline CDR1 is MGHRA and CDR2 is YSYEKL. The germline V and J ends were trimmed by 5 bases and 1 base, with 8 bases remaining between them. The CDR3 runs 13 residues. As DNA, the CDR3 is TGCGCCAGCAGCAGAATGGAGAACACTGAAGCTTTCTTT. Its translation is CASSRMENTEAFF.

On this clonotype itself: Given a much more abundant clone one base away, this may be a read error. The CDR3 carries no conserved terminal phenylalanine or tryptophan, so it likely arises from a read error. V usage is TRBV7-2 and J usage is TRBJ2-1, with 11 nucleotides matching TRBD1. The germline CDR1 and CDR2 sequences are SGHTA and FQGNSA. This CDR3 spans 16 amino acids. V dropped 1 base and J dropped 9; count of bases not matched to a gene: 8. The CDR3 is CASSLEAGQGGVEQFL. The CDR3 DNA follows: TGTGCCAGCAGCTTAGAGGCGGGACAGGGGGGAGTTGAGCAGTTCTTA.

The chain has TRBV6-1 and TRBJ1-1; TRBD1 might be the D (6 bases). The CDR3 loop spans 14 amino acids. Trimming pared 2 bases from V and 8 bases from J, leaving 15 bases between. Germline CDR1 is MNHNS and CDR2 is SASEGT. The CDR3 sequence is CASSELGGRWEAFF. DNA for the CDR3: TGTGCCAGCAGTGAACTGGGGGGCAGGTGGGAAGCTTTCTTT.